The 7 T cell receptor beta chains reported below all come from one sample, sequenced in a study of CD8+ T cells in alopecia areata. Isolated RNA was reverse transcribed into cDNA used as the sequencing template. The assay was immunoSEQ multiplex PCR, and TCRdb's table has in-frame clones only and misses some. This table has 110,000 or so clones, 59% appearing once. The material sequenced was CD8+ T cells sorted from blood. The receptor source for this set is a human donor in good health.

By share, this clone counts as large. J is TRBJ2-7 and V is TRBV28; 11 nucleotides agree with TRBD2. Trimming removed 5 bases from V and 0 bases from J; junction bases left unmatched: 12. The germline gives CDR1 MDHEN, CDR2 SYDVKM. The CDR3 consists of 18 residues. The CDR3 nucleotides are TGTGCCAGCAGTCCCCCAACTAGCGGGGGCCCCCACTCCTACGAGCAGTACTTC. It encodes CASSPPTSGGPHSYEQYF.

This chain joins TRBV9 and TRBJ1-3, with D possibly matching TRBD1 (5 bases). Trimming cost V 4 bases and J 0 bases, with 17 bases left between them. The length of the CDR3 is 17 residues. The germline V gene has CDR1 SGDLS and CDR2 YYNGEE. CDR3 sequence: CASSTSETASSGNTIYF. In DNA form, the CDR3 reads TGTGCCAGCAGCACTTCCGAGACAGCGAGCTCTGGAAACACCATATATTTT.

This clone was picked up a small number of times. The rearrangement uses TRBV4-3 and TRBJ2-6; D gene uncertain. Germline CDR1 LGHNA, CDR2 YSLEER. CDR3 length: 16 residues. V gave up 1 base and J gave up 0 bases, with 7 bases separating them. The CDR3: CASSQADTSGANVLTF. The CDR3 DNA is TGCGCCAGCAGCCAAGCAGACACCTCTGGGGCCAACGTCCTGACTTTC.

At least ten counts were recorded for this clone. J is TRBJ2-7 and V is TRBV2; TRBD1 might be the D (6 bases). V gave up 7 bases and J gave up 2 bases, with 6 bases separating them. CDR1 SNHLY and CDR2 FYNNEI come from the germline V gene. CDR3 size: 11 residues. The CDR3 spells CASTGAYEQYF. The CDR3 DNA sequence: TGTGCCAGCACAGGGGCCTACGAGCAGTACTTC. The variable domain in full, completed from reference TRBV2 and TRBJ2-7, reads EPEVTQTPSHQVTQMGQEVILRCVPISNHLYFYWYRQILGQKVEFLVSFYNNEISEKSEIFDDQFSVERPDGSNFTLKIRSTKLEDSAMYFCASTGAYEQYFGPGTRLTVT.

The chain links TRBV30 to TRBJ1-5, with D possibly being TRBD1 (5 bases). V lost 2 bases and J 5 bases, leaving 10 bases between the germline ends. The CDR3 runs to 13 residues. Germline V lookup: CDR1 GTSNPN, CDR2 SVGIG (reference sequence). The DNA of the CDR3 is TGTGCCTGGAGTCACGACAGTTATCAGCCCCAGCATTTT. It yields the protein CAWSHDSYQPQHF.

The chain uses TRBV7-6 and TRBJ2-1; TRBD2 matches at 9 bases. V gave up 4 bases and J gave up 4 bases; unmatched junction bases: 8. This CDR3 comprises 16 residues. Germline CDR1 SGHVS, CDR2 FNYEAQ. CDR3 DNA sequence: TGTGCCAGCAGCTCCTCCGTGGCGGGGGGGTACAATGAGCAGTTCTTC. This gives the protein CASSSSVAGGYNEQFF.

The rearrangement uses TRBV27 and TRBJ2-7; D remains unclear. V was shortened by 3 bases and J by 5 bases, with 14 bases between the two germline ends. The germline V gene encodes CDR1 MNHEY and CDR2 SMNVEV (reference sequence). This CDR3 spans 14 amino acids. CDR3 nucleotides: TGTGCCAGCAGTTTGGGCCTCCGGACCCACGAGCAGTACTTC. This codes for CASSLGLRTHEQYF.